This T cell receptor beta chain was identified during a study of blood T cell repertoires in COVID-19. V shed 2 bases and J shed 6 bases, with 13 bases lying between them. Germline assignment: CDR1 SGHKS and CDR2 YYEKEE (reference sequence). The CDR3 length is 14 residues. TCRdb's table, derived via immunoSEQ multiplex PCR, lists solely in-frame clones and lacks some. The sample holds around 190,000 clones, approximately 84% seen once. This clone was counted a single time. Sequences were obtained from peripheral blood. The chain uses TRBV5-5 and TRBJ2-3; D is uncertain. The receptor's source is a woman of 80 years or more with acute or convalescent COVID-19. CDR3: CASSFGGALDTQYF. CDR3 DNA: TGTGCCAGCAGCTTTGGCGGAGCCCTGGATACGCAGTATTTT. The entire variable domain, with the rest obtained from reference TRBV5-5 and TRBJ2-3, is as follows: DAGVTQSPTHLIKTRGQQVTLRCSPISGHKSVSWYQQVLGQGPQFIFQYYEKEERGRGNFPDRFSARQFPNYSSELNVNALLLGDSALYLCASSFGGALDTQYFGPGTRLTVL.